This T cell receptor beta chain was obtained from a study of cytomegalovirus exposure and HLA in healthy donors. General study points: V- and J-gene trimming in TCR beta was tied to a missense DCLRE1C variant by an analysis performed later.

V was trimmed by 4 bases and J by 4 bases, leaving 13 bases between them. The CDR3 length is 14 residues. Germline V gives CDR1 SQVTM, CDR2 ANQGSEA. PCR employed 60 Vbeta and 13 Jbeta primers. The authors' processing: Later, some 75 million unique TCR beta chains were counted in an analysis, and about 10 million of them were shared. Measured with immunoSEQ multiplex PCR; TCRdb has only the in-frame clones, and not every one. The V and J calls and clone size come from that table; D and trimming were worked out from the DNA. The sample has 200,000 or so clones; 80% to 85% are singletons. This clone was counted between two and nine times. Its target is unknown. Nominally healthy donors provided the samples, though records likely missed some immune exposures.

The sequencing sample was made of PBMCs. The TCR sequence derives from a boy younger than 18 in good health and CMV-seronegative. The chain links TRBV29-1 to TRBJ2-2; no clear D gene. CDR3 protein: CSVGRIGLTGELFF. In DNA, the CDR3 is TGCAGCGTTGGCAGGATAGGCCTCACCGGGGAGCTGTTTTTT.